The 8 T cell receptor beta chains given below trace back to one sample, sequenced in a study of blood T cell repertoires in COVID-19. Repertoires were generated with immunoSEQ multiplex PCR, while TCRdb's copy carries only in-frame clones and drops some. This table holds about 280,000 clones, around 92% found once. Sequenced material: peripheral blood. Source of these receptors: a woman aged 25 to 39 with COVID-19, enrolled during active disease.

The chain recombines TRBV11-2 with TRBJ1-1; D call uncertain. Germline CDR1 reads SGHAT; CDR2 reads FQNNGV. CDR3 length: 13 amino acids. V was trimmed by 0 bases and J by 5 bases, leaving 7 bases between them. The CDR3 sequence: CASSLDFGTEAFF. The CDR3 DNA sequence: TGTGCCAGCAGCTTAGATTTCGGTACTGAAGCTTTCTTT.

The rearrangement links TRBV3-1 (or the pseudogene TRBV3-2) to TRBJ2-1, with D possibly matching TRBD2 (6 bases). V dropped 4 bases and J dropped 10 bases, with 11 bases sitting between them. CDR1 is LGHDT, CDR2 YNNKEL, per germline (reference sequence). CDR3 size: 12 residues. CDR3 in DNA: TGTGCCAGCAGCCCTCTAAGCGGGGAGCAGTTCTTC. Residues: CASSPLSGEQFF.

Here the CDR3 DNA reads TGCGCCAGCAGCTTGGGGGACAGGGGAGGTCAAGAGACCCAGTACTTC. Translating it yields CASSLGDRGGQETQYF. The chain has TRBV5-1 and TRBJ2-5, with TRBD1 matching over 10 bases. V lost 0 bases, J lost 2 bases, and 4 bases stayed unmatched. CDR3 length: 16 residues. The germline V gene has CDR1 SGHRS and CDR2 YFSETQ. Full variable domain (rest looked up from reference TRBV5-1 and TRBJ2-5): KAGVTQTPRYLIKTRGQQVTLSCSPISGHRSVSWYQQTPGQGLQFLFEYFSETQRNKGNFPGRFSGRQFSNSRSEMNVSTLELGDSALYLCASSLGDRGGQETQYFGPGTRLLVL.

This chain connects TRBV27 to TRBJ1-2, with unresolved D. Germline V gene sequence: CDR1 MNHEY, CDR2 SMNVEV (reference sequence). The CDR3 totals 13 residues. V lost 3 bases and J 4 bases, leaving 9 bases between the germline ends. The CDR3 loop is CASSFSFGYGYTF. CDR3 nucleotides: TGTGCCAGCAGTTTTTCGTTCGGCTATGGCTACACCTTC.

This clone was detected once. The CDR3 sequence is CASSALAGSTDTQYF. The CDR3 bases are TGTGCCAGCAGCGCACTAGCGGGGTCCACAGATACGCAGTATTTT. V is TRBV5-6 and J is TRBJ2-3, with 10 positions matching TRBD2. Losses at the gene ends were 4 bases for V and 2 bases for J; bases not matched to a gene: 4. CDR1 is SGHDT and CDR2 is YYEEEE in the germline V gene. This CDR3 is 15 amino acids long.

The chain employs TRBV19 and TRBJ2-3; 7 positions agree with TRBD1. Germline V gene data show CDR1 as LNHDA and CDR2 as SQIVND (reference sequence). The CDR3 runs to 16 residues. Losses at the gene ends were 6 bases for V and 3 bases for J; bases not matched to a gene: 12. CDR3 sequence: CASSSLVLQGTDTQYF. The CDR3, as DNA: TGTGCCAGTAGCTCCTTGGTCTTACAGGGGACAGATACGCAGTATTTT.

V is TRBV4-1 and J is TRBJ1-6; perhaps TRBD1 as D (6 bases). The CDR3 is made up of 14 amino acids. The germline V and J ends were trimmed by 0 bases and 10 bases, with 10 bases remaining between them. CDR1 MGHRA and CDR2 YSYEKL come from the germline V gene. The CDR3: CASSQEPGDSPLHF. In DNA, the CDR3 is TGCGCCAGCAGCCAAGAGCCAGGGGACTCACCCCTCCACTTT.

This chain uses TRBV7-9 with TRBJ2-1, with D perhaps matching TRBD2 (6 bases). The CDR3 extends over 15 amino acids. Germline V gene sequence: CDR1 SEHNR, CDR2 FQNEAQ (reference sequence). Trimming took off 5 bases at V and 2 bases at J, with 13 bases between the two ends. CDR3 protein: CASSQLRGTYNEQFF. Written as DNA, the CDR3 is TGTGCCAGCAGCCAGCTCCGGGGGACCTACAATGAGCAGTTCTTC.